These 5 T cell receptor beta chains were sequenced from one sample in a study of cytomegalovirus exposure and HLA in healthy donors. Primers included in the PCR were 60 Vbeta and 13 Jbeta primers. Produced via immunoSEQ multiplex PCR; TCRdb's table is partial and in-frame only. The data contain over 100,000 clones, approximately 78% of them singletons. The sequencing input was PBMCs. The origin of the receptors is a woman in her 30s in good health and CMV-seropositive.

This clone has just one count. The genes are TRBV14 and TRBJ2-1; 11 nucleotides match TRBD2. V lost 1 base to trimming and J lost 13 bases; unmatched junction nucleotides: 6. Germline V lookup: CDR1 SGHDN, CDR2 FVKESK. The CDR3 loop spans 14 amino acids. The CDR3 sequence: CASSQAGLAGGQFF. The CDR3 DNA follows: TGTGCCAGCAGCCAAGCAGGGCTAGCGGGGGGACAGTTCTTC.

V usage is TRBV7-3 and J usage is TRBJ1-1; no clear D gene. The CDR3 loop spans 16 amino acids. Trimming left V 1 base short and J 6 bases short, with 18 bases between. Germline loops: CDR1 SGHTA, CDR2 FQGTGA. CDR3 residues: CASSLISLVADPEAFF. The CDR3 nucleotides read TGTGCCAGCAGCTTAATTTCATTGGTGGCAGATCCTGAAGCTTTCTTT.

This clone was observed a single time. The chain is built from TRBV20-1 and TRBJ2-3; no clear D gene. CDR1 is DFQATT, CDR2 SNEGSKA, per germline (reference sequence). The CDR3 runs to 11 residues. V was shortened by 6 bases and J by 6 bases, with 10 bases between the two germline ends. Here the CDR3 reads CSANNGDTQYF. The CDR3 DNA reads as TGCAGTGCCAACAACGGGGATACGCAGTATTTT.

The J gene is TRBJ2-2, the V gene TRBV19; D not certain. Trimming left V 6 bases short and J 0 bases short, with 8 bases between. Germline values: CDR1 LNHDA, CDR2 SQIVND (reference sequence). The CDR3 contains 14 residues. The CDR3 here is CASRGRSNTGELFF. Written as DNA, the CDR3 is TGTGCCAGTAGGGGCAGGTCGAACACCGGGGAGCTGTTTTTT.

This clone came up a few times. The rearrangement joins TRBV5-1 to TRBJ1-6; TRBD1 aligns across 9 bases. The trim removed 3 bases at V and 7 bases at J, leaving 2 bases unmatched. CDR3 length: 14 residues. Germline V gene lookup returns CDR1 SGHRS and CDR2 YFSETQ. The CDR3 reads CASSWGQGNSPLHF. In DNA, the CDR3 is TGCGCCAGCAGCTGGGGACAGGGCAATTCACCCCTCCACTTT.